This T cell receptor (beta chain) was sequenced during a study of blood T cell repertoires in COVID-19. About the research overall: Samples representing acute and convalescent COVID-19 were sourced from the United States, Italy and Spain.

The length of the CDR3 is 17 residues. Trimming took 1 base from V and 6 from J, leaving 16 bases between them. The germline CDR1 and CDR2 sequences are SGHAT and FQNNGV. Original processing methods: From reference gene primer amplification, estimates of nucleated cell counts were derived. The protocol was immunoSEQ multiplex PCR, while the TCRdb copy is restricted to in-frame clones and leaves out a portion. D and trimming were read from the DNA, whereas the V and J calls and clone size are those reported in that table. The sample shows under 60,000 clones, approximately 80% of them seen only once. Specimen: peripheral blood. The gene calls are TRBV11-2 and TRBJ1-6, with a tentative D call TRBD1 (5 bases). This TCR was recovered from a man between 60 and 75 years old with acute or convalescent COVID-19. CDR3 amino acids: CASSLAGGDYSNSPLHF. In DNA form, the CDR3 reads TGTGCCAGCAGCTTAGCTGGGGGGGATTATAGTAATTCACCCCTCCACTTT.